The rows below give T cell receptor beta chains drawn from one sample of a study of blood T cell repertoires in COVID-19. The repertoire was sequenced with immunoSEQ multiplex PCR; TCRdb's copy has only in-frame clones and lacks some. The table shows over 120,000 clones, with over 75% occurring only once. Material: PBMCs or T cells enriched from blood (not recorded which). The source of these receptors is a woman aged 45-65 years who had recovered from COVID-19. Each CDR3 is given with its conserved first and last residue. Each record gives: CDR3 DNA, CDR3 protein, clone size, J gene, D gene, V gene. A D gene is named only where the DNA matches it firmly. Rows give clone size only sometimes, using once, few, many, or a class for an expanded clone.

cdr3_nt: TGTGCCAGCAGCCTTCAGGGGTCGGAGACCCAGTACTTC; cdr3_aa: CASSLQGSETQYF; clone_size: NA; j_call: TRBJ2-5; d_call: NA; v_call: TRBV9
cdr3_nt: TGTGCCAGCAAGAGGGGACAGGGAAGGCCCTACGAGCAGTACTTC; cdr3_aa: CASKRGQGRPYEQYF; clone_size: NA; j_call: TRBJ2-7; d_call: TRBD1; v_call: TRBV6-5
cdr3_nt: TGTGCCTCGACAGGGGTGTTTGGCACTGAAGCTTTCTTT; cdr3_aa: CASTGVFGTEAFF; clone_size: NA; j_call: TRBJ1-1; d_call: TRBD1; v_call: TRBV30
cdr3_nt: TGTGCCAGCAGCCCTCATTCTAGCGCCTACAATGAGCAGTTCTTC; cdr3_aa: CASSPHSSAYNEQFF; clone_size: once; j_call: TRBJ2-1; d_call: NA; v_call: TRBV11-3
cdr3_nt: TGTGCCAGCAGACCCCCATCGGGTTCCACTGAAGCTTTCTTT; cdr3_aa: CASRPPSGSTEAFF; clone_size: NA; j_call: TRBJ1-1; d_call: NA; v_call: TRBV7-9
cdr3_nt: TGTGCCAGCAGCCCCGGGGGTGAGCAGTTCTTC; cdr3_aa: CASSPGGEQFF; clone_size: NA; j_call: TRBJ2-1; d_call: NA; v_call: TRBV7-9
cdr3_nt: TGTGCCAGCAGCGTAGGCCGGACTAGCGGGGCCCCCGCGGTCGGGGAGCTGTTTTTT; cdr3_aa: CASSVGRTSGAPAVGELFF; clone_size: NA; j_call: TRBJ2-2; d_call: TRBD2; v_call: TRBV9
cdr3_nt: TGTGCCACCAGTGACCCACGAAGCGGGAGCTCTTACAATGAGCAGTTCTTC; cdr3_aa: CATSDPRSGSSYNEQFF; clone_size: NA; j_call: TRBJ2-1; d_call: TRBD2; v_call: TRBV24-1
cdr3_nt: TGTGCCAGCAGTTTATCGAAGTTGAAGAGTTTTCACGAGCAGTACTTC; cdr3_aa: CASSLSKLKSFHEQYF; clone_size: NA; j_call: TRBJ2-7; d_call: NA; v_call: TRBV27
cdr3_nt: TGTGCCAGCAGCCAAGAAGTAACAGGGATAGCAACTAATGAAAAACTGTTTTTT; cdr3_aa: CASSQEVTGIATNEKLFF; clone_size: NA; j_call: TRBJ1-4; d_call: NA; v_call: TRBV3-1/TRBV3-2
cdr3_nt: TGTGCCAGCAGCCGGGAAGTAAGAGATACGCAGTATTTT; cdr3_aa: CASSREVRDTQYF; clone_size: NA; j_call: TRBJ2-3; d_call: NA; v_call: TRBV7-3
cdr3_nt: TGTGCCAGCAGCTTAGGAGGCACTTTCTACAATTCACCCCTCCACTTT; cdr3_aa: CASSLGGTFYNSPLHF; clone_size: NA; j_call: TRBJ1-6; d_call: NA; v_call: TRBV11-3
cdr3_nt: TGTGCCAGCAGCTTGGGACTAGCGGAGTACAATGAGCAGTTCTTC; cdr3_aa: CASSLGLAEYNEQFF; clone_size: NA; j_call: TRBJ2-1; d_call: TRBD2; v_call: TRBV5-4
cdr3_nt: TGTGCCAGCAGTGAGCTAAGAAACTCACCCCTCCACTTT; cdr3_aa: CASSELRNSPLHF; clone_size: NA; j_call: TRBJ1-6; d_call: NA; v_call: TRBV25-1
cdr3_nt: TGTGCCAGCAGCTTAGTTGGACTAGCGGGAGATGAGCAGTTCTTC; cdr3_aa: CASSLVGLAGDEQFF; clone_size: NA; j_call: TRBJ2-1; d_call: TRBD2; v_call: TRBV7-2
cdr3_nt: TGCGCCAGCAGGGGGACAGGGTTAGGCTATGGCTACACCTTC; cdr3_aa: CASRGTGLGYGYTF; clone_size: NA; j_call: TRBJ1-2; d_call: TRBD1; v_call: TRBV10-2
cdr3_nt: TGTGCCAGCAGTCCTCGGGGAGATAATTCACCCCTCCACTTT; cdr3_aa: CASSPRGDNSPLHF; clone_size: NA; j_call: TRBJ1-6; d_call: NA; v_call: TRBV28
cdr3_nt: TGTGCCAGCTCACCGGCGGCGGGAGTGAACACCGGGGAGCTGTTTTTT; cdr3_aa: CASSPAAGVNTGELFF; clone_size: few; j_call: TRBJ2-2; d_call: TRBD2; v_call: TRBV18
cdr3_nt: TGTGCCAGCAGCGTAGTGGGGGGTAGAGGTGGGTTGGAAGGCTACACCTTC; cdr3_aa: CASSVVGGRGGLEGYTF; clone_size: NA; j_call: TRBJ1-2; d_call: NA; v_call: TRBV9
cdr3_nt: TGTGCCAGTAGTAGCCGCTCGGGACTAGCGAACTCCTACGAGCAGTACTTC; cdr3_aa: CASSSRSGLANSYEQYF; clone_size: NA; j_call: TRBJ2-7; d_call: TRBD2; v_call: TRBV19
cdr3_nt: TGTGCTAGTCAAGGCGGGGGGCTCTCCTACGAGCAGTACTTC; cdr3_aa: CASQGGGLSYEQYF; clone_size: NA; j_call: TRBJ2-7; d_call: TRBD2; v_call: TRBV12-5
cdr3_nt: TGTGCCAGCAGCGTATTTCAGGACAGGTTCGATGGCTACACCTTC; cdr3_aa: CASSVFQDRFDGYTF; clone_size: NA; j_call: TRBJ1-2; d_call: TRBD1; v_call: TRBV9
cdr3_nt: TGTGCCAGTAGTACACTAGCGGGAGGCCCCTTGGAGCAGTTCTTC; cdr3_aa: CASSTLAGGPLEQFF; clone_size: NA; j_call: TRBJ2-1; d_call: TRBD2; v_call: TRBV19
cdr3_nt: TGTGCCAGCACCCTCTCGGGGCCCCAGCATTTT; cdr3_aa: CASTLSGPQHF; clone_size: once; j_call: TRBJ1-5; d_call: NA; v_call: TRBV6-6
cdr3_nt: TGTGCCATCACACCCTCTCCGGGAGTTATTAATGGCTACACCTTC; cdr3_aa: CAITPSPGVINGYTF; clone_size: medium-sized; j_call: TRBJ1-2; d_call: NA; v_call: TRBV10-3
cdr3_nt: TGCAGCGTTGAGGGGCAGGGGAACTATGGCTACACCTTC; cdr3_aa: CSVEGQGNYGYTF; clone_size: NA; j_call: TRBJ1-2; d_call: NA; v_call: TRBV29-1
cdr3_nt: TGTGCCAGCAGCTTAGGGCAGGCAACTGAAGCTTTCTTT; cdr3_aa: CASSLGQATEAFF; clone_size: NA; j_call: TRBJ1-1; d_call: NA; v_call: TRBV7-9
cdr3_nt: TGTGCCAGCCGGGACAGGGGGCGCGGAAACACCATATATTTT; cdr3_aa: CASRDRGRGNTIYF; clone_size: once; j_call: TRBJ1-3; d_call: TRBD1; v_call: TRBV2
cdr3_nt: TGTGCCAGCAGCCAAGAAGGCAGGACCCGGGGAGATACGCAGTATTTT; cdr3_aa: CASSQEGRTRGDTQYF; clone_size: NA; j_call: TRBJ2-3; d_call: NA; v_call: TRBV3-1/TRBV3-2
cdr3_nt: TGTGCCAGCAGCTTGACCAGTTACTACGAGCAGTACTTC; cdr3_aa: CASSLTSYYEQYF; clone_size: NA; j_call: TRBJ2-7; d_call: NA; v_call: TRBV5-8
cdr3_nt: TGTGCCAGCAGTAACAGGGGATTAACTGAAAAACTGTTTTTT; cdr3_aa: CASSNRGLTEKLFF; clone_size: NA; j_call: TRBJ1-4; d_call: TRBD1; v_call: TRBV14
cdr3_nt: TGCGCCAGCAGCTTTGACGGGGGCACCGGGGAGCTGTTTTTT; cdr3_aa: CASSFDGGTGELFF; clone_size: NA; j_call: TRBJ2-2; d_call: NA; v_call: TRBV5-1
cdr3_nt: TGTGCCAGCAAAGGCAGGGGCTATGGCTACACCTTC; cdr3_aa: CASKGRGYGYTF; clone_size: NA; j_call: TRBJ1-2; d_call: NA; v_call: TRBV6-5
cdr3_nt: TGTGCCCGTACTAGTAGCCCCTACAATGAGCAGTTCTTC; cdr3_aa: CARTSSPYNEQFF; clone_size: NA; j_call: TRBJ2-1; d_call: NA; v_call: TRBV30
cdr3_nt: TGTGCCAGTAGTGCGTACGAGGGGTTGGGGGGAAACATTCAGTACTTC; cdr3_aa: CASSAYEGLGGNIQYF; clone_size: NA; j_call: TRBJ2-4; d_call: NA; v_call: TRBV19
cdr3_nt: TGTGCCAGCAGCTTTTCCGGGGACGAGCAGTACTTC; cdr3_aa: CASSFSGDEQYF; clone_size: NA; j_call: TRBJ2-7; d_call: NA; v_call: TRBV7-9
cdr3_nt: TGTGCCACCAGTGATCTCCGGACTAGCGGGAGGACAGATACGCAGTATTTT; cdr3_aa: CATSDLRTSGRTDTQYF; clone_size: NA; j_call: TRBJ2-3; d_call: TRBD2; v_call: TRBV24-1
cdr3_nt: TGTGCCAGCAGCGCCAGCGGCCACGAGACCCAGTACTTC; cdr3_aa: CASSASGHETQYF; clone_size: NA; j_call: TRBJ2-5; d_call: NA; v_call: TRBV9
cdr3_nt: TGTGCCAGCAGTTACTCGAGGGACTTGGGGGGAGATACGCAGTATTTT; cdr3_aa: CASSYSRDLGGDTQYF; clone_size: NA; j_call: TRBJ2-3; d_call: NA; v_call: TRBV6-2/TRBV6-3
cdr3_nt: TGCGCCAGCAGTTTGTCGACTAGCGGGCCCACAGATACGCAGTATTTT; cdr3_aa: CASSLSTSGPTDTQYF; clone_size: NA; j_call: TRBJ2-3; d_call: TRBD2; v_call: TRBV5-1
cdr3_nt: TGCAGCGGGGGCCAGGGAAACACCATATATTTT; cdr3_aa: CSGGQGNTIYF; clone_size: NA; j_call: TRBJ1-3; d_call: NA; v_call: TRBV29-1
cdr3_nt: TGTGCCAGCAGCCCGGACCGGGGTCAGCCCCAGCATTTT; cdr3_aa: CASSPDRGQPQHF; clone_size: NA; j_call: TRBJ1-5; d_call: NA; v_call: TRBV11-2
cdr3_nt: TGTGCCAGCAGTCAACCTACTAGCGGAGCCTACGAGCAGTACTTC; cdr3_aa: CASSQPTSGAYEQYF; clone_size: NA; j_call: TRBJ2-7; d_call: TRBD2; v_call: TRBV27
cdr3_nt: TGTGCCACAAGTCGGGCAGGGATCGCTGGGGCCAACGTCCTGACTTTC; cdr3_aa: CATSRAGIAGANVLTF; clone_size: NA; j_call: TRBJ2-6; d_call: NA; v_call: TRBV11-2
cdr3_nt: TGTGCCAGCAGCCGAGAGGATAGCAATCAGCCCCAGCATTTT; cdr3_aa: CASSREDSNQPQHF; clone_size: NA; j_call: TRBJ1-5; d_call: NA; v_call: TRBV21-1
cdr3_nt: TGTGCCAGCAGGGGAGAGGGACTTTTGAGGGGCCAGAACACCGGGGAGCTGTTTTTT; cdr3_aa: CASRGEGLLRGQNTGELFF; clone_size: few; j_call: TRBJ2-2; d_call: NA; v_call: TRBV27
cdr3_nt: TGTGCCAGCAGCTTCGGCAGGGGGCCAAACACCATATATTTT; cdr3_aa: CASSFGRGPNTIYF; clone_size: NA; j_call: TRBJ1-3; d_call: TRBD1; v_call: TRBV11-1
cdr3_nt: TGTGCCAGCAGCCAAGATCTGACAGTCTATGGCTACACCTTC; cdr3_aa: CASSQDLTVYGYTF; clone_size: NA; j_call: TRBJ1-2; d_call: NA; v_call: TRBV3-1/TRBV3-2
cdr3_nt: TGTGCCAGCAGCTTGTCGGGACTATACTACAATGAGCAGTTCTTC; cdr3_aa: CASSLSGLYYNEQFF; clone_size: NA; j_call: TRBJ2-1; d_call: TRBD2; v_call: TRBV5-5
cdr3_nt: TGTGCCAGCAGCCAAGGTCTGAATCAGCCCCAGCATTTT; cdr3_aa: CASSQGLNQPQHF; clone_size: NA; j_call: TRBJ1-5; d_call: NA; v_call: TRBV14
cdr3_nt: TGTGCCACCAGTGACTATTCTTACGAGCAGTACTTC; cdr3_aa: CATSDYSYEQYF; clone_size: NA; j_call: TRBJ2-7; d_call: NA; v_call: TRBV24-1
cdr3_nt: TGTGCCACCGGACAGGCGGCGCCTATCGCTGAAGCTTTCTTT; cdr3_aa: CATGQAAPIAEAFF; clone_size: NA; j_call: TRBJ1-1; d_call: TRBD1; v_call: TRBV19
cdr3_nt: TGTGCCAGAAGCTTGGCCGGGACAGGGACTTTCCTATATGGCTACACCTTC; cdr3_aa: CARSLAGTGTFLYGYTF; clone_size: NA; j_call: TRBJ1-2; d_call: TRBD1; v_call: TRBV5-3
cdr3_nt: TGTGCCAGCAGCTTGCCGCTACTAGGTAGCTCCTACAATGAGCAGTTCTTC; cdr3_aa: CASSLPLLGSSYNEQFF; clone_size: NA; j_call: TRBJ2-1; d_call: NA; v_call: TRBV5-4
cdr3_nt: TGTGCCAGCAGCCTTACTAGCGGGGGGGCCTATGAGCAGTTCTTC; cdr3_aa: CASSLTSGGAYEQFF; clone_size: NA; j_call: TRBJ2-1; d_call: TRBD2; v_call: TRBV11-3